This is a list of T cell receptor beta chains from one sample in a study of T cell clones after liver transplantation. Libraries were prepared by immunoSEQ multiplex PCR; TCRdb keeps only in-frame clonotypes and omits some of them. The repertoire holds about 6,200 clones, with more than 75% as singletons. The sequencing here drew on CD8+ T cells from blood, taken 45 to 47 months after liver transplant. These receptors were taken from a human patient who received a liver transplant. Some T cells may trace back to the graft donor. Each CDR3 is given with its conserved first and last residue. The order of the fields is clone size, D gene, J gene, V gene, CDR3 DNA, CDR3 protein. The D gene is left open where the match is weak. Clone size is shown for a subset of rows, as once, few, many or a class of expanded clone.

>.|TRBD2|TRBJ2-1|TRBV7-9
TGTGCCAGCAGCTCGACTAGCGGGATGGACAATGAGCAGTTCTTC
CASSSTSGMDNEQFF
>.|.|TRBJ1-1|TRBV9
TGTGCCAGCAGCGTATCCCGACAGACATTAAACACTGAAGCTTTCTTT
CASSVSRQTLNTEAFF
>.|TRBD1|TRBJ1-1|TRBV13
TGTGCCAGCAGCTCGCGAGGACAGGGGTCCACTGAAGCTTTCTTT
CASSSRGQGSTEAFF
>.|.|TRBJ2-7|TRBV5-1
TGCGCCAGCAGCTTGGAGGCCAGCAGCTACGAGCAGTACTTC
CASSLEASSYEQYF
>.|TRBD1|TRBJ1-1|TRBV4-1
TGCGCCAGCAGCCAAGAGCCCGCAGGGGGTTGGACTGAAGCTTTCTTT
CASSQEPAGGWTEAFF
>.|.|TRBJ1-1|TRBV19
TGTGCCAGTAGTATAAGGGCGGCGCCGAACACTGAAGCTTTCTTT
CASSIRAAPNTEAFF
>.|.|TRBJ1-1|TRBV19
TGTGCCAGTAGTGTCACAGGGATGAACACTGAAGCTTTCTTT
CASSVTGMNTEAFF
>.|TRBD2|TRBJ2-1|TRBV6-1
TGTGCCAGCAGAGGCCCAGCGGGAGAAAACAATGAGCAGTTCTTC
CASRGPAGENNEQFF
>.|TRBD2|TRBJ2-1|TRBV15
TGTGCCACCAGCAGAGAGTCTAGCGGGAGCGAGCAGTTCTTC
CATSRESSGSEQFF
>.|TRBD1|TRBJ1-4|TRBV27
TGTGCCAGCAGTTCAAGGGTAGCAGGGGGTGAAAAACTGTTTTTT
CASSSRVAGGEKLFF
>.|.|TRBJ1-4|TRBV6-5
TGTGCCAGCAAGGTGCGGGTGGATGAAAAACTGTTTTTT
CASKVRVDEKLFF
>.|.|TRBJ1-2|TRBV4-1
TGCGCCAGCAGCCACCCCGGTCCGGGGGTAGTAATTCCGTATGGCTACACCTTC
CASSHPGPGVVIPYGYTF
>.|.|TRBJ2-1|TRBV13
TGTGCCAGCAGCTTTGGTTCCTACAATGAGCAGTTCTTC
CASSFGSYNEQFF
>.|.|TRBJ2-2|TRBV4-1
TGCGCCAGCAGCCAAAAATTAACAGGGATCGCCGGGGAGCTGTTTTTT
CASSQKLTGIAGELFF
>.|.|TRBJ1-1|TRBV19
TGTGCCAGTAGTATGGGGGATGGTACTGAAGCTTTCTTT
CASSMGDGTEAFF
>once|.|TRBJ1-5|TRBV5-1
TGCGCCAGATCACCACAAACGGAGGCAGGCAATCAGCCCCAGCATTTT
CARSPQTEAGNQPQHF
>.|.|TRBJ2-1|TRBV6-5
TGTGCCAGCAGCACCGGGACCCATGAGCAGTTCTTC
CASSTGTHEQFF
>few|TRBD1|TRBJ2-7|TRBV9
TGTGCCAGCAGCTTTGGGACAGGGCCCTACGAGCAGTACTTC
CASSFGTGPYEQYF
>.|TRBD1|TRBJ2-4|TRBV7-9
TGTGCCAGCAGCTCGACAGGGAATCTAGCCAAAAACATTCAGTACTTC
CASSSTGNLAKNIQYF
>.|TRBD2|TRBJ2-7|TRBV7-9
TGTGCCAGCAGCGCCGTGAGCGGGGTCCATCACGAGCAGTACTTC
CASSAVSGVHHEQYF
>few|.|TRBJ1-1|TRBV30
TGTGCCTGGACTATACTAGGGAGCACTGAAGCTTTCTTT
CAWTILGSTEAFF
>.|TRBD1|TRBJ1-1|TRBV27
TGTGCCAGCAGTTCCCCGGGACCAGGGGGTCTAAGGGAAGCTTTCTTT
CASSSPGPGGLREAFF
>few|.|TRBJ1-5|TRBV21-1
TGTGCCAGCAGCAAAGAGCGGGGAGAGAGCAATCAGCCCCAGCATTTT
CASSKERGESNQPQHF
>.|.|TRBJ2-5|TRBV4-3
TGCGCCAGCAGCCAAGTCGGCTGGGAGAGGGATCAAGAGACCCAGTACTTC
CASSQVGWERDQETQYF
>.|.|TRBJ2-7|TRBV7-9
TGTGCCAGCAGCTTAGCGAATTCCTACGAGCAGTACTTC
CASSLANSYEQYF
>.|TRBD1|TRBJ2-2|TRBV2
TGTGCCAGCAGTGTCCTACAGGGGGCAGCGAGTGGTAACACCGGGGAGCTGTTTTTT
CASSVLQGAASGNTGELFF
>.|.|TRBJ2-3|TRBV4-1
TGCGCCAGCCTCCCGGCAGCTACTAGCACAGATACGCAGTATTTT
CASLPAATSTDTQYF
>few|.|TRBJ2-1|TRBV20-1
TGCAGTGCCGAGGCGTACAATGAGCAGTTCTTC
CSAEAYNEQFF
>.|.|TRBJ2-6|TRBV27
TGTGCCAGCAGTCCAGACAGCTCTGGGGCCAACGTCCTGACTTTC
CASSPDSSGANVLTF
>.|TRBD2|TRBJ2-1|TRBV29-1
TGCAGCGTTGAAGGGGTAGCGGGAGGGCCGAGCTCCTACAATGAGCAGTTCTTC
CSVEGVAGGPSSYNEQFF
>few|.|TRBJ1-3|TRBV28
TGTGCCAGCAGTTTATGGGGGCGGAGCATATATTTT
CASSLWGRSIYF
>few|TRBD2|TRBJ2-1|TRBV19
TGTGCCAGTAGTTCGCGACTAGCGGGAGTGGCTTATGAGCAGTTCTTC
CASSSRLAGVAYEQFF
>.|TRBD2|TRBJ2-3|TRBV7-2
TGTGCCAGCAGCTTAAGGACTAGCGGCAGGGGGGATACGCAGTATTTT
CASSLRTSGRGDTQYF
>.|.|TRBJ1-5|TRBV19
TGTGCCAGTAGTGGATTAAGGGGAGGGGGCAATCAGCCCCAGCATTTT
CASSGLRGGGNQPQHF
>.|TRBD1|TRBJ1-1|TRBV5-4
TGTGCCAGCAGCTTCAGGGGGAGAGGAACTGAAGCTTTCTTT
CASSFRGRGTEAFF
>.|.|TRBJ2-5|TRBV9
TGTGCCAGCAGCGTAGAACAGAGAGGGACCCAGTACTTC
CASSVEQRGTQYF
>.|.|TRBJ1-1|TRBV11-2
TGTGCCAGCAGCTTAAAGGGGTACGAAGCTTTCTTT
CASSLKGYEAFF
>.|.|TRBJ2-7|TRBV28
TGTGCCAGCAGTCGTCGGACAGTTACCTACGAGCAGTACTTC
CASSRRTVTYEQYF
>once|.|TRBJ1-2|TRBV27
TGTGCCAGCAGTTTATCGTTGGGGGGGGCTAGTGGCTACACCTTC
CASSLSLGGASGYTF
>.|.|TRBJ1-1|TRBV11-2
TGTGCCAGCAGCTTTCCTGGCAGAACTGAAGCTTTCTTT
CASSFPGRTEAFF
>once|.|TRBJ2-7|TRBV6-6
TGTGCCAGCAGTTACTCCCCCTCTCTTGATTACGAGCAGTACTTC
CASSYSPSLDYEQYF
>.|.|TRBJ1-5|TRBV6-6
TGTGCCAGCAGTCTCAGGGGTGGGAATCAGCCCCAGCATTTT
CASSLRGGNQPQHF
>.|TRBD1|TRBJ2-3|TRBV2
TGTGCCAGCAGCCAGACAGGGACCTACGGAGATACGCAGTATTTT
CASSQTGTYGDTQYF
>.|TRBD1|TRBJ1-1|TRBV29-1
TGCAGCGTTGTCTGGACAGGGCGTCAGGGCACTGAAGCTTTCTTT
CSVVWTGRQGTEAFF
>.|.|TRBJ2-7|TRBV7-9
TGTGCCAGCAGCCCCTGGGACGACTCCTACGAGCAGTACTTC
CASSPWDDSYEQYF
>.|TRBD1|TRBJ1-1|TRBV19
TGTGCCAGTATCTGGACAGGGGCGAACACTGAAGCTTTCTTT
CASIWTGANTEAFF
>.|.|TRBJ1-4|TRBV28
TGTGCCAGCAGTGCCAATGAAAAACTGTTTTTT
CASSANEKLFF
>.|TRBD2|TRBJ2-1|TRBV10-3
TGTGCCATCAGTGAGTCGGGTAAGACTAGCGGGACCTCGAGGGTTGAGCAGTTCTTC
CAISESGKTSGTSRVEQFF
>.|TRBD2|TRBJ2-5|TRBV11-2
TGTGCCAGCAGCTCCTTCCCCTCAGCGGGAGGAGAGACCCAGTACTTC
CASSSFPSAGGETQYF
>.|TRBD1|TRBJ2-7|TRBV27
TGTGCCAGTCAACAGGGGTCTGCCTACGAGCAGTACTTC
CASQQGSAYEQYF
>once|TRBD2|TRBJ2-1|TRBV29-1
TGCAGCGTTGTGCCGCGGGAGGCCCGCTACAATGAGCAGTTCTTC
CSVVPREARYNEQFF